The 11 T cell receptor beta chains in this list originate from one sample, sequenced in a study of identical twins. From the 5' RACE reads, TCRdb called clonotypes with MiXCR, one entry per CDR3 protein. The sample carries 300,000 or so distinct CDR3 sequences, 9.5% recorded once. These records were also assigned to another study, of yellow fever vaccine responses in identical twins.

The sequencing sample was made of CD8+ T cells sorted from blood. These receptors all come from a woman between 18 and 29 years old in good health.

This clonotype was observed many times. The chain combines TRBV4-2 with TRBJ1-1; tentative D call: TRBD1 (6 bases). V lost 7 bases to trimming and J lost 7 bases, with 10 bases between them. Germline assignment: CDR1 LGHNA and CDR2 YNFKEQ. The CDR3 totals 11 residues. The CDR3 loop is CASIQGDEAFF. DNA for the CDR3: TGTGCCAGCATACAGGGAGATGAAGCTTTCTTT.

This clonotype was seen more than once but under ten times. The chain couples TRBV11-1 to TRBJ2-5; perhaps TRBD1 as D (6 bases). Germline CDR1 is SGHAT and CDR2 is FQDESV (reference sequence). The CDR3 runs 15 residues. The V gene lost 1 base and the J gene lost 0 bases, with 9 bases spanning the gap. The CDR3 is CASSLVGDNQETQYF. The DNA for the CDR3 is TGTGCCAGCAGCTTAGTGGGGGACAACCAAGAGACCCAGTACTTC.

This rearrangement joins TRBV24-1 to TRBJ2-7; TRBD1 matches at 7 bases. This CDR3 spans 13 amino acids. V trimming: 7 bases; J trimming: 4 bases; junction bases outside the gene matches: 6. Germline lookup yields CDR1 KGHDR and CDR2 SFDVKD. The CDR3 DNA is TGTGCCACCAGCCGACAGGGCACATACGAGCAGTACTTC. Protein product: CATSRQGTYEQYF.

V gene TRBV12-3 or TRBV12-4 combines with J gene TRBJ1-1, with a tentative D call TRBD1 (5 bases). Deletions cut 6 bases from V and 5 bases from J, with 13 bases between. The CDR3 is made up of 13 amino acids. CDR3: CASRQGLGTEAFF. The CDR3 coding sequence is TGTGCCAGCAGGCAGGGATTGGGGACTGAAGCTTTCTTT.

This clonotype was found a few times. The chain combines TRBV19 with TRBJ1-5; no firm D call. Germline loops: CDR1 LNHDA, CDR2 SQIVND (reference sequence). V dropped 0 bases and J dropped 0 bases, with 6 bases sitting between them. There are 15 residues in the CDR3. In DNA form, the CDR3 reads TGTGCCAGTAGTATAGAGAGTTATAGCAATCAGCCCCAGCATTTT. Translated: CASSIESYSNQPQHF.

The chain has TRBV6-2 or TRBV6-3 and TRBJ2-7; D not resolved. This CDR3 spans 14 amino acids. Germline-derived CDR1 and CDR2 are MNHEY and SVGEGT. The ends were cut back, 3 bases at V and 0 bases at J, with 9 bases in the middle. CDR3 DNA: TGTGCCAGCAGTTATACTCTATTCTCCTACGAGCAGTACTTC. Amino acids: CASSYTLFSYEQYF.

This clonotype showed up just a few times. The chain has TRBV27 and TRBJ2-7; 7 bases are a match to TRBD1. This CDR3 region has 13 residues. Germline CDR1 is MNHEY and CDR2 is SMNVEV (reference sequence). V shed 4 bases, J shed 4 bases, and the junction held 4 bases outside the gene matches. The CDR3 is CASSYDRAYEQYF. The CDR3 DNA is TGTGCCAGCAGTTACGACAGGGCGTACGAGCAGTACTTC.

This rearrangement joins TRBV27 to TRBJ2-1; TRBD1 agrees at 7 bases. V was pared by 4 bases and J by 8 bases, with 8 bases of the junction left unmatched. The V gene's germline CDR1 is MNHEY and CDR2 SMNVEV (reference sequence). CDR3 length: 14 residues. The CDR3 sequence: CASSYHRQGDEQFF. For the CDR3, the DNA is TGTGCCAGCAGTTACCACCGACAGGGCGATGAGCAGTTCTTC.

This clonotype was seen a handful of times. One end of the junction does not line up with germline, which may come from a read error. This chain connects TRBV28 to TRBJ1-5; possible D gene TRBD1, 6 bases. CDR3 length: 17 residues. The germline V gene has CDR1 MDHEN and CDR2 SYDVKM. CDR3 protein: CASTLSLAGTLQEPQHF. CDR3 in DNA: TGTGCCAGCACTTTATCCCTTGCCGGGACACTCCAGGAGCCCCAGCATTTT.

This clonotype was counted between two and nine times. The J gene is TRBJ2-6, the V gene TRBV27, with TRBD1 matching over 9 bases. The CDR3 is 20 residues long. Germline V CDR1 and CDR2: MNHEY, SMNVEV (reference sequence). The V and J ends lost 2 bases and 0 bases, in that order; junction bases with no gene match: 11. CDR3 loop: CASSLGQGRTLNSGANVLTF. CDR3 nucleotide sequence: TGTGCCAGCAGTTTAGGACAGGGGCGCACCCTCAACTCTGGGGCCAACGTCCTGACTTTC.

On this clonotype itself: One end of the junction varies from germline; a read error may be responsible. CDR3 coding DNA: TGCACCGTTGTAGATTCCGGGGCTGGAAACACCATATATTTT. The encoded protein is CTVVDSGAGNTIYF. This chain joins TRBV29-1 and TRBJ1-3; D gene unclear. This CDR3 is built from 14 residues. Germline loops: CDR1 SQVTM, CDR2 ANQGSEA.